The next 16 T cell receptor beta chains were all read from a single sample in a study of CXCR3-negative and CXCR3-positive naive CD8 T cells. Study-wide results and limits: Naive CXCR3-positive cells had TRB CDR3s more hydrophobic than those of CXCR3-negative naive cells.

Preparation of TRB cDNA libraries relied on 5' RACE carrying UMI labels. From its re-call of the 5' RACE reads, TCRdb lists each CDR3 protein once, without DNA. The sample totals 85,000 to 120,000 distinct CDR3 sequences. Antigens of these TCRs are unknown. Sequencing was performed on naive CXCR3+ CD8+ T cells from blood. Noted subset: CD45RO-CCR7+CD27+CD95- naive CD8+ T cells expressing CXCR3 (TNR3+). These receptors came from a human donor in good health. Some clones in this sample may be carry-over from other donors' samples.

This chain connects TRBV6-2 or TRBV6-3 to TRBJ2-5. The CDR3 runs to 11 residues. The V gene's germline CDR1 is MNHEY and CDR2 SVGEGT. This CDR3 reads CASSYEETQYF.

This sequence joins TRBV29-1 and TRBJ1-2. The CDR3 spans 12 residues. Per germline, CDR1 SQVTM and CDR2 ANQGSEA. The chain's CDR3 is CSVVGGNYGYTF.

The rearrangement joins TRBV5-1 to TRBJ1-2; TCRdb designates TRBD1, a call that cannot be tested without DNA. Per germline, CDR1 SGHRS and CDR2 YFSETQ. CDR3 length: 17 residues. The CDR3 region is CASSLIPGTGINYGYTF.

The V and J genes are TRBV7-3 and TRBJ1-2; there is no DNA to check the TCRdb D call of TRBD1. The CDR3 contains 14 residues. Germline CDR1 is SGHTA and CDR2 is FQGTGA. The CDR3 spells CASSPTSGEYGYTF.

The chain's CDR3 is CAWSDQNSYEQYF. V is TRBV30 and J is TRBJ2-7. Germline V gene data show CDR1 as GTSNPN and CDR2 as SVGIG (reference sequence). The CDR3 totals 13 residues.

The chain links TRBV3-1 to TRBJ2-1. This CDR3 is 15 amino acids long. Germline V gene lookup returns CDR1 LGHDT and CDR2 YNNKEL (reference sequence). The chain's CDR3 is CASSQDAVSYNEQFF.

The V and J genes are TRBV11-2 and TRBJ2-7; as DNA is missing, the TRBD2 call by TCRdb cannot be tested. This CDR3 has 15 amino acids. Germline assignment: CDR1 SGHAT and CDR2 FQNNGV. The CDR3 sequence is CASSLDLGLAYEQYF. The whole variable domain, remainder taken from reference TRBV11-2 and TRBJ2-7, is EAGVAQSPRYKIIEKRQSVAFWCNPISGHATLYWYQQILGQGPKLLIQFQNNGVVDDSQLPKDRFSAERLKGVDSTLKIQPAKLEDSAVYLCASSLDLGLAYEQYFGPGTRLTVT.

CDR3 protein: CASRAPGDTEAFF. The J gene is TRBJ1-1, the V gene TRBV28. The CDR3 covers 13 residues. The V gene's germline CDR1 is MDHEN and CDR2 SYDVKM. Using reference TRBV28 and TRBJ1-1 for the parts outside the CDR3, the full variable domain is DVKVTQSSRYLVKRTGEKVFLECVQDMDHENMFWYRQDPGLGLRLIYFSYDVKMKEKGDIPEGYSVSREKKERFSLILESASTNQTSMYLCASRAPGDTEAFFGQGTRLTVV.

The chain is built from TRBV19 and TRBJ2-2. CDR3 length equals 14 residues. The germline V gene encodes CDR1 LNHDA and CDR2 SQIVND (reference sequence). This CDR3 is CASSSGANTGELFF.

The V gene is TRBV29-1, the J gene TRBJ2-1; TCRdb reports TRBD1, a call that lacks DNA to check it against. The CDR3 is 13 amino acids. Germline V gene data show CDR1 as SQVTM and CDR2 as ANQGSEA. The CDR3 is CSVSTALVDEQFF.

The J gene is TRBJ2-5, the V gene TRBV11-1; TCRdb's assignment of TRBD2 cannot be checked, as there is no DNA. This CDR3 has 15 residues. Germline V lookup: CDR1 SGHAT, CDR2 FQDESV (reference sequence). CDR3 loop: CASSLGRQPQETQYF.

CDR3 sequence: CASSGGPILFNYGYTF. This chain uses TRBV25-1 with TRBJ1-2. The CDR3 covers 16 residues. From germline, CDR1 is MGHDK and CDR2 SYGVNS.

This chain connects TRBV19 to TRBJ2-3. Germline loops: CDR1 LNHDA, CDR2 SQIVND (reference sequence). This CDR3 comprises 16 residues. Here the CDR3 reads CASSVLGFRQADTQYF.

The chain joins TRBV6-6 to TRBJ2-2. The CDR3 totals 14 residues. Looked up from germline, CDR1 is MNHNY and CDR2 is SVGAGI (reference sequence). The CDR3 here is CASRRRDGTGELFF.

The J gene is TRBJ2-3, the V gene TRBV18; TCRdb's D call of TRBD1 is untestable without DNA. From germline, CDR1 is KGHSH and CDR2 LQKENI. The CDR3 consists of 16 residues. CDR3: CASSQPLGVETDTQYF.

This chain links TRBV28 with TRBJ2-5. The CDR3 runs 13 residues. CDR1 and CDR2 (germline): MDHEN, SYDVKM. CDR3 region: CASNPDGQETQYF. Full variable domain (rest looked up from reference TRBV28 and TRBJ2-5): DVKVTQSSRYLVKRTGEKVFLECVQDMDHENMFWYRQDPGLGLRLIYFSYDVKMKEKGDIPEGYSVSREKKERFSLILESASTNQTSMYLCASNPDGQETQYFGPGTRLLVL.